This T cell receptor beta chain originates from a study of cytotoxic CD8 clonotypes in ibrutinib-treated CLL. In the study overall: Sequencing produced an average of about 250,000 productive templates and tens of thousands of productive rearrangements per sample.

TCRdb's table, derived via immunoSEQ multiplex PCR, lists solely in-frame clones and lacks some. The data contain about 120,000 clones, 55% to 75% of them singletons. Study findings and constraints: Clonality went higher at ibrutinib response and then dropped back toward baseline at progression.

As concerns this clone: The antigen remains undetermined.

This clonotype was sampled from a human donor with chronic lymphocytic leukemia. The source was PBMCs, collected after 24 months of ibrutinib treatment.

DNA of the CDR3: TGCGCCAGCAGTGAGCCCTATCAAAGAGGGAACTATGGCTACACCTTC. Its translation is CASSEPYQRGNYGYTF. The V and J genes are TRBV10-2 and TRBJ1-2, with D unclear. V was cut by 2 bases and J by 2 bases, with 15 bases left in between. Germline CDR1 reads WSHSY; CDR2 reads SAAADI. The CDR3 runs 16 residues.